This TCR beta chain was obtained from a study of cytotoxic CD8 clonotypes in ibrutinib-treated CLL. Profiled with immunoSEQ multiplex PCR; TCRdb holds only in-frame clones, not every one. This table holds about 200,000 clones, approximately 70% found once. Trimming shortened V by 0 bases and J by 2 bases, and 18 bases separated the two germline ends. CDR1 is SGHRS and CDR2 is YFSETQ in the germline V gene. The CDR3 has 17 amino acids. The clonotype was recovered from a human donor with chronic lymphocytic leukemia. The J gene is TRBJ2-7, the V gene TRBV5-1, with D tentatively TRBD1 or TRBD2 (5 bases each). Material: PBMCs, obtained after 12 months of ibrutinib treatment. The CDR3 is CASSLGPKGTGTYEQYF. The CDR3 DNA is TGCGCCAGCAGCTTGGGCCCGAAGGGGACGGGAACCTACGAGCAGTACTTC. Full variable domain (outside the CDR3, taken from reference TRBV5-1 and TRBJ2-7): KAGVTQTPRYLIKTRGQQVTLSCSPISGHRSVSWYQQTPGQGLQFLFEYFSETQRNKGNFPGRFSGRQFSNSRSEMNVSTLELGDSALYLCASSLGPKGTGTYEQYFGPGTRLTVT.